The next 27 T cell receptor beta chains were all read from a single sample in a study of T cell responses to AZD1222 COVID-19 vaccine. Some clones are missing from TCRdb's copy, which holds only in-frame ones; the method was immunoSEQ multiplex PCR. The table includes roughly 150,000 clones, about 93% detected once. Source: peripheral blood, taken on day 0 of AZD1222 vaccination. The origin of the receptors is an adult in good health.

The rearrangement joins TRBV5-4 to TRBJ2-3; 9 bases are shared with TRBD2. Trimming at V came to 4 bases and at J to 2 bases, leaving 8 bases not matched to a gene. CDR3 size: 16 residues. CDR1 is SGHNT and CDR2 is YYREEE in the germline V gene (reference sequence). The CDR3 nucleotides are TGTGCCAGCAGCCCCGACCGCGGGGGGGCCACAGATACGCAGTATTTT. Translating it yields CASSPDRGGATDTQYF. The full variable domain, completed using reference TRBV5-4 and TRBJ2-3, is ETGVTQSPTHLIKTRGQQVTLRCSSQSGHNTVSWYQQALGQGPQFIFQYYREEENGRGNFPPRFSGLQFPNYSSELNVNALELDDSALYLCASSPDRGGATDTQYFGPGTRLTVL.

This chain uses TRBV5-8 with TRBJ2-7, with 8 positions matching TRBD1. The trim removed 4 bases at V and 0 bases at J, leaving 3 bases unmatched. The length of the CDR3 is 14 residues. Germline V lookup: CDR1 SGHTS, CDR2 YDEGEE. CDR3 loop: CASSLDRDSYEQYF. For the CDR3, the DNA is TGTGCCAGCAGCCTGGACAGGGACTCCTACGAGCAGTACTTC.

This chain uses TRBV24-1 with TRBJ1-6; 7 nucleotides agree with TRBD1. The CDR3 has 15 amino acids. Germline lookup yields CDR1 KGHDR and CDR2 SFDVKD. After removal of 7 bases from V and 4 bases from J, the junction contained 6 bases not matched to a gene. The chain's CDR3 is CATRRGGVYNSPLHF. CDR3 in DNA: TGTGCCACCAGGAGAGGGGGCGTTTATAATTCACCCCTCCACTTT.

CDR3 region: CASSGTSGSESYEQYF. CDR3 bases: TGTGCCAGCAGCGGGACTAGCGGGAGTGAGTCCTACGAGCAGTACTTC. The chain employs TRBV7-9 and TRBJ2-7, with 14 bases lining up with TRBD2. The CDR3 loop spans 16 amino acids. With 5 bases clipped from V and 1 base from J, the junction kept 4 bases outside the gene matches. The germline gives CDR1 SEHNR, CDR2 FQNEAQ (reference sequence).

The chain couples TRBV27 to TRBJ1-2, with TRBD1 matching over 8 bases. Per germline, CDR1 MNHEY and CDR2 SMNVEV (reference sequence). The V and J ends lost 3 bases and 3 bases, in that order; junction bases with no gene match: 12. The CDR3 is 17 amino acids. The CDR3 DNA reads TGTGCCAGCAGTTTGAGGACAGGGTATTCGAGTGACTATGGCTACACCTTC. The encoded protein is CASSLRTGYSSDYGYTF.

The chain employs TRBV4-2 and TRBJ1-5; D may be TRBD1 (6 bases). Between the trimmed V and J ends, which lost 1 base and 0 bases, there was a span of 7 bases. The germline CDR1 and CDR2 sequences are LGHNA and YNFKEQ. The CDR3 covers 15 residues. The CDR3 loop reads CASSQGTVSNQPQHF. The CDR3 DNA is TGTGCCAGCAGCCAAGGGACAGTTAGCAATCAGCCCCAGCATTTT.

The V gene is TRBV4-2, the J gene TRBJ2-3; possibly TRBD2 for D (6 bases). V lost 8 bases and J 4 bases, leaving 19 bases between the germline ends. The CDR3 runs 15 residues. Germline CDR1 LGHNA, CDR2 YNFKEQ. CDR3 nucleotide sequence: TGTGCCAGCGGGTCTCCGGGAGCGAGCGCAGATACGCAGTATTTT. This codes for CASGSPGASADTQYF.

The V call is TRBV14, the J call TRBJ2-7; weak D call: TRBD1 (6 bases). The CDR3 is made up of 13 amino acids. The ends were cut back, 4 bases at V and 8 bases at J, with 15 bases in the middle. CDR1 and CDR2 (germline): SGHDN, FVKESK. The CDR3 DNA is TGTGCCAGCAGCCTTGACAGGAGGTCGCAGCAGTACTTC. This sequence encodes CASSLDRRSQQYF. The complete variable domain, with remaining parts taken from reference TRBV14 and TRBJ2-7, reads EAGVTQFPSHSVIEKGQTVTLRCDPISGHDNLYWYRRVMGKEIKFLLHFVKESKQDESGMPNNRFLAERTGGTYSTLKVQPAELEDSGVYFCASSLDRRSQQYFGPGTRLTVT.

This chain links TRBV11-2 with TRBJ2-2, with TRBD1 matching 7 bases. This CDR3 contains 14 residues. The V and J ends lost 5 bases and 4 bases, in that order; junction bases with no gene match: 4. Germline V gene lookup returns CDR1 SGHAT and CDR2 FQNNGV. The CDR3 DNA sequence: TGTGCCAGCAGCCCCAGGGGGAGCACCGGGGAGCTGTTTTTT. Residues: CASSPRGSTGELFF.

The V gene is TRBV2, the J gene TRBJ2-2; the D is unclear. V gave up 4 bases and J gave up 0 bases, with 9 bases separating them. The CDR3 spans 15 residues. Germline V gives CDR1 SNHLY, CDR2 FYNNEI. The CDR3, as DNA: TGTGCCAGCAGTGTCCGGACGGCGAACACCGGGGAGCTGTTTTTT. It specifies CASSVRTANTGELFF.

The chain recombines TRBV6-5 with TRBJ2-3; D is ambiguous. Germline V lookup: CDR1 MNHEY, CDR2 SVGAGI. Trimming took 3 bases from V and 0 from J, leaving 10 bases between them. The CDR3 is made up of 15 amino acids. CDR3 in amino acids: CASSYLASSTDTQYF. In DNA, the CDR3 is TGTGCCAGCAGTTATTTGGCGAGTAGCACAGATACGCAGTATTTT.

This clone appeared once. In nucleotides, the CDR3 is TGTGCCAGCTCACGGGACAGGGCCCGTTCACCCCTCCACTTT. Amino acids: CASSRDRARSPLHF. The chain uses TRBV18 and TRBJ1-6, with 9 bases matching TRBD1. The V gene's germline CDR1 is KGHSH and CDR2 LQKENI. The CDR3 has 14 amino acids. Trimming took 4 bases from V and 9 from J; bases not matched to a gene: 4.

The CDR3 reads CASSQPLSRTGYEQYF. In DNA, the CDR3 is TGTGCCAGCAGCCAACCGCTGTCAAGGACAGGCTACGAGCAGTACTTC. This chain joins TRBV3-1 (or the pseudogene TRBV3-2) and TRBJ2-7; 7 bases line up with TRBD1. CDR3 length equals 16 residues. CDR1 LGHDT and CDR2 YNNKEL come from the germline V gene (reference sequence). Unmatched junction bases numbered 10, after V lost 2 bases and J lost 3 bases.

The rearrangement joins TRBV11-2 to TRBJ1-1; a weak D match, TRBD1 (6 bases). Deletions cut 4 bases from V and 7 bases from J, with 16 bases between. From germline, CDR1 is SGHAT and CDR2 FQNNGV. There are 14 residues in the CDR3. DNA for the CDR3: TGTGCCAGCAGCTCACAGCTCAGGGGACTTGAAGCTTTCTTT. Its translation is CASSSQLRGLEAFF.

The V call is TRBV29-1, the J call TRBJ1-1, with D perhaps matching TRBD1 (5 bases). With 4 bases removed from V and 5 bases from J, the gap between germline ends came to 11 bases. Germline CDR1 is SQVTM and CDR2 is ANQGSEA. The CDR3 extends over 12 amino acids. The CDR3 region has the DNA TGCAGCGTTGGCGGGGCGGGGACTGAAGCTTTCTTT. Translating gives CSVGGAGTEAFF.

V and J are TRBV7-9 and TRBJ2-7, with 8 positions matching TRBD2. J lost 5 bases, V lost 2 bases, and 5 bases had no gene match. Germline CDR1 is SEHNR and CDR2 is FQNEAQ (reference sequence). The CDR3 extends over 14 amino acids. The CDR3 loop is CASSLLGLGNEQYF. The CDR3 region has the DNA TGTGCCAGCAGCTTACTGGGACTAGGAAACGAGCAGTACTTC.

The chain couples TRBV7-9 to TRBJ2-7, with 7 nucleotides matching TRBD2. The CDR3 totals 17 residues. Unmatched junction bases numbered 13, after V lost 5 bases and J lost 0 bases. The germline V gene encodes CDR1 SEHNR and CDR2 FQNEAQ (reference sequence). The CDR3 nucleotides are TGTGCCAGCAGCCCCCGGGGGACCCCTAGCGGCTCCTACGAGCAGTACTTC. Translating gives CASSPRGTPSGSYEQYF.

J is TRBJ1-6 and V is TRBV5-5; 7 bases are a match to TRBD1. The CDR3 totals 15 residues. V lost 0 bases and J lost 10; bases outside the gene matches: 7. Germline CDR1 is SGHKS and CDR2 is YYEKEE (reference sequence). As DNA, the CDR3 is TGTGCCAGCAGCTTGGATCCGGGACAGAGATCACCCCTCCACTTT. Translation: CASSLDPGQRSPLHF.

The chain combines TRBV19 with TRBJ2-7; possible D gene TRBD1, 6 bases. Germline CDR1 LNHDA, CDR2 SQIVND (reference sequence). The germline V and J ends were trimmed by 5 bases and 7 bases, with 18 bases remaining between them. The CDR3 is 14 residues long. CDR3 DNA: TGTGCCAGTAGTCCCAGGGGAACACCAGGGGAGCAGTACTTC. It is translated as CASSPRGTPGEQYF.

J is TRBJ2-7 and V is TRBV6-2 or TRBV6-3; TRBD2 agrees at 7 bases. After removal of 3 bases from V and 3 bases from J, the junction contained 14 bases not matched to a gene. Germline values: CDR1 MNHEY, CDR2 SVGEGT. This CDR3 comprises 17 residues. CDR3: CASSYPPGGTDLYEQYF. CDR3 bases: TGTGCCAGCAGTTATCCCCCCGGGGGGACGGACCTCTACGAGCAGTACTTC.

This chain connects TRBV5-1 to TRBJ1-1; D is unclear. Germline V gives CDR1 SGHRS, CDR2 YFSETQ. The CDR3 has 16 amino acids. Trimming cost V 4 bases and J 1 base, with 17 bases left between them. The CDR3 DNA sequence: TGCGCCAGCAGCAAGGACTACACAGCTCAGAACACTGAAGCTTTCTTT. Translating gives CASSKDYTAQNTEAFF.

In its sample, this clone was seen a few times. The chain carries TRBV6-4 and TRBJ1-3; TRBD1 agrees at 11 bases. The V segment lost 4 bases and the J segment 3 bases; nucleotides outside the gene matches: 8. The V gene's germline CDR1 is MRHNA and CDR2 SNTAGT. This CDR3 contains 17 residues. The DNA for the CDR3 is TGTGCCAGCAGTGGTGGACAGGGGGCTCCTCTTGGAAACACCATATATTTT. Its translation is CASSGGQGAPLGNTIYF.

This clone was detected only once. The chain is built from TRBV19 and TRBJ1-2; D call uncertain. Germline assignment: CDR1 LNHDA and CDR2 SQIVND (reference sequence). The V and J ends lost 5 bases and 4 bases respectively, with 14 bases between them. This CDR3 region has 14 residues. The CDR3 DNA reads TGTGCCAGTAGTCGGGAGGCAAAAACCTATGGCTACACCTTC. Protein product: CASSREAKTYGYTF.

The chain recombines TRBV19 with TRBJ1-1; perhaps TRBD1 as D (6 bases). The CDR3 has 12 amino acids. Germline-derived CDR1 and CDR2 are LNHDA and SQIVND (reference sequence). Trimming removed 7 bases at V and 7 bases at J, with 13 bases between. The CDR3 loop reads CASTRTANEAFF. CDR3 DNA sequence: TGTGCCAGTACCCGGACAGCGAATGAAGCTTTCTTT.

The chain couples TRBV4-1 to TRBJ1-4; the D is unclear. There are 15 residues in the CDR3. The germline CDR1 and CDR2 sequences are MGHRA and YSYEKL. V was cut by 4 bases and J by 5 bases, with 14 bases left in between. The CDR3 nucleotides are TGCGCCAGCAGCCTTACCCTGGGCTCCAATGAAAAACTGTTTTTT. Residues: CASSLTLGSNEKLFF.

This clone was recorded only once. V gene TRBV5-5 combines with J gene TRBJ2-3; D is perhaps TRBD2 (5 bases). Trimming stripped 4 bases from V and 0 bases from J, with 15 bases between. CDR1 and CDR2 (germline): SGHKS, YYEKEE (reference sequence). This CDR3 has 16 residues. The CDR3: CASSRGLSSSTDTQYF. In DNA, the CDR3 is TGTGCCAGCAGCCGAGGGCTGAGTAGTAGCACAGATACGCAGTATTTT.

This rearrangement joins TRBV11-2 to TRBJ2-7; D is possibly TRBD1 or TRBD2 (5 bases each). V lost 5 bases and J 7 bases, leaving 27 bases between the germline ends. Germline V CDR1 and CDR2: SGHAT, FQNNGV. The CDR3 runs 17 residues. DNA of the CDR3: TGTGCCAGCAGCATAGTGAGAGGGGCCGTAACAGTTATAGAGCAGTACTTC. Translation gives CASSIVRGAVTVIEQYF.